This T cell receptor beta chain was obtained from a study of blood T cells in healthy people across ages. Per the germline V gene, CDR1 is SQVTM and CDR2 is ANQGSEA. V was clipped by 4 bases and J by 3 bases; unmatched bases: 8. CDR3 length: 15 residues. A second PCR of 7 to 11 cycles used a sample-barcoded 5' primer and a J-beta primer mix. Each cDNA molecule was tagged by a template-switch adaptor that had 12 random nucleotides. TCRdb re-called the 5' RACE reads with MiXCR, one entry per CDR3 protein. The sample has 1.5 million to 2 million distinct CDR3 sequences, roughly 30% seen once. Per sample, no less than 5.5 micrograms of total RNA were extracted. As to this clonotype: What it recognizes is unknown.

Study-wide points: No conclusive comparison of naive versus antigen-experienced cells was possible with unsorted PBMCs.

The chain joins TRBV29-1 to TRBJ2-1; 8 bases fit TRBD2. This clonotype originated in a woman younger than 45 in good health. The sample taken for sequencing was blood. CDR3 protein: CSVGSRLANYNEQFF. For the CDR3, the DNA is TGCAGCGTTGGGAGCCGACTAGCGAACTACAATGAGCAGTTCTTC.